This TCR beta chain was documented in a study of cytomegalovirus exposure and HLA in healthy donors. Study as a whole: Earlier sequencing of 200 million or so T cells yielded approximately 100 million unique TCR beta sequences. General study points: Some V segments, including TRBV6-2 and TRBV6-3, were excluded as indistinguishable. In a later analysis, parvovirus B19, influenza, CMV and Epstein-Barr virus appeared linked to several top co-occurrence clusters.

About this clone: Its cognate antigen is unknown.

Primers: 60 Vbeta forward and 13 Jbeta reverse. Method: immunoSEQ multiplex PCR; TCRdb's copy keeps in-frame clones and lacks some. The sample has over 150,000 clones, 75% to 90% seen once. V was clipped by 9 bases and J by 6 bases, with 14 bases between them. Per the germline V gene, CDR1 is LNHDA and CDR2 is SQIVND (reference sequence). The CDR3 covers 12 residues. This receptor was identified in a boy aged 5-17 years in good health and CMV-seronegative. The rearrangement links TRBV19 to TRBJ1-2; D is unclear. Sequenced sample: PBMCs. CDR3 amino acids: CASLDYEHGYTF. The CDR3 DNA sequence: TGTGCCAGCCTGGACTACGAGCATGGCTACACCTTC. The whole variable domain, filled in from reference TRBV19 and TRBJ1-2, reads DGGITQSPKYLFRKEGQNVTLSCEQNLNHDAMYWYRQDPGQGLRLIYYSQIVNDFQKGDIAEGYSVSREKKESFPLTVTSAQKNPTAFYLCASLDYEHGYTFGSGTRLTVV.